The 19 T cell receptor beta chains below were found in one sample sequenced in a study of T cells in Graves' hyperthyroidism and ophthalmopathy. There were TCR beta CDR3 regions amplified from RNA transcripts. The TCR CDR3 was amplified in a first-round RT-PCR using the HTBI primer set. TCRdb recomputed calls from the multiplex PCR reads with MiXCR, one row per CDR3 protein. The sample has more than 550,000 distinct CDR3 sequences; 17% are singletons. The sample consisted of blood. These receptors were obtained from a man aged 50-60 years with Graves' hyperthyroidism.

This clonotype has just a few counts. This sequence joins TRBV28 and TRBJ1-1, with unresolved D. The CDR3 sequence is 14 residues long. CDR1 is MDHEN, CDR2 SYDVKM, per germline. V was shortened by 3 bases and J by 3 bases, with 11 bases between the two germline ends. For the CDR3, the DNA is TGTGCCAGCAGTTTTTACAGAGAGTACACTGAAGCTTTCTTT. Protein sequence: CASSFYREYTEAFF.

This clonotype was found a few times. DNA for the CDR3: TGTGCCACCAGTGAGCCGGGACTCTCCGCCGATACGCAGTATTTT. Translating gives CATSEPGLSADTQYF. V and J are TRBV24-1 and TRBJ2-3, with D maybe TRBD2 (6 bases). CDR1 is KGHDR, CDR2 SFDVKD, per germline. The CDR3 spans 15 residues. Trimming cost V 4 bases and J 6 bases, with 16 bases left between them.

This clonotype was seen a few times. The junction does not match germline at one end; this may be a read error. The chain has TRBV24-1 and TRBJ2-1; a possible D gene is TRBD2 (6 bases). This CDR3 comprises 14 residues. Germline V gene lookup returns CDR1 KGHDR and CDR2 SFDVKD. The CDR3 sequence: CAASGGVAYNEQFF. The CDR3 nucleotides read TGTGCCGCCAGTGGCGGGGTCGCCTACAATGAGCAGTTCTTC.

This clonotype was recorded a few times. The chain combines TRBV12-3 or TRBV12-4 with TRBJ2-7; 10 bases agree with TRBD2. Germline trimming cut 1 base from V and 6 bases from J; bases unmatched to any gene: 12. This CDR3 is built from 17 residues. This CDR3 reads CASSLVGLAAPTREQYF. Written as DNA, the CDR3 is TGTGCCAGCAGTTTAGTTGGACTAGCGGCTCCGACTCGCGAGCAGTACTTC.

Remarks on this clonotype: Possible read error: a much larger clone is one base away. The final CDR3 position lacks the conserved phenylalanine or tryptophan, pointing to a likely read error. The CDR3, as DNA: TGTGCCAGCAGTTTATTCGGAGGAGCGAGAGAGACCCAGTACCTC. This codes for CASSLFGGARETQYL. The V call is TRBV2, the J call TRBJ2-5; D possibly corresponds to TRBD2 (5 bases). The V end lost 5 bases, the J end lost 4 bases, and 17 bases lay between the germline ends. CDR3 length: 15 amino acids. Germline CDR1 is SNHLY and CDR2 is FYNNEI.

This clonotype was observed at least ten times. The gene calls are TRBV11-2 and TRBJ1-3; D is possibly TRBD1 (5 bases). The CDR3 is made up of 15 amino acids. Germline V gene lookup returns CDR1 SGHAT and CDR2 FQNNGV. Trimming stripped 6 bases from V and 0 bases from J, with 12 bases between. CDR3 sequence: CASRETARSGNTIYF. In DNA, the CDR3 is TGTGCCAGCAGGGAGACAGCTCGCTCTGGAAACACCATATATTTT.

This clonotype was seen only a few times. The chain has TRBV7-2 and TRBJ1-4; 11 positions match TRBD1. This CDR3 region has 15 residues. The ends lost 5 bases at V and 13 bases at J; junction bases unmatched: 12. Germline CDR1 is SGHTA and CDR2 is FQGNSA. CDR3 loop: CASSPWTGGKVGLFF. In DNA, the CDR3 is TGTGCCAGCAGCCCCTGGACAGGGGGCAAGGTCGGACTGTTTTTT.

The V and J genes are TRBV7-3 and TRBJ2-5; 7 bases line up with TRBD1. The CDR3 is made up of 14 amino acids. V shed 5 bases and J 1 base; nucleotides not matched to a gene: 4. In germline, CDR1 is SGHTA, CDR2 FQGTGA. The CDR3 loop is CASSQGGGQETQYF. The CDR3 DNA is TGTGCCAGCAGCCAAGGGGGCGGCCAAGAGACCCAGTACTTC.

The table lists this clonotype with many counts. V and J are TRBV7-8 and TRBJ2-3; D is perhaps TRBD1 (5 bases). The V gene lost 5 bases and the J gene lost 0 bases, with 12 bases spanning the gap. Germline lookup yields CDR1 SGHVS and CDR2 FQNEAQ. The CDR3 has 15 amino acids. CDR3 residues: CASSNRRESTDTQYF. The CDR3 DNA follows: TGTGCCAGCAGCAACAGGCGAGAAAGCACAGATACGCAGTATTTT.

There are a few counts of this clonotype. The gene calls are TRBV6-5 and TRBJ1-4; 9 bases line up with TRBD1. CDR1 MNHEY and CDR2 SVGAGI come from the germline V gene. CDR3 length: 16 amino acids. The ends lost 2 bases at V and 3 bases at J; junction bases unmatched: 4. In nucleotides, the CDR3 is TGTGCCAGCAGTTACCAGGACAGGGGAGCTAATGAAAAACTGTTTTTT. Its translation is CASSYQDRGANEKLFF.

At least ten counts were recorded for this clonotype. The V gene is TRBV6-1, the J gene TRBJ2-7, with D possibly matching TRBD2 (5 bases). V gave up 5 bases and J gave up 2 bases, with 16 bases separating them. The CDR3 is 15 amino acids. CDR1 and CDR2 (germline): MNHNS, SASEGT. CDR3 sequence (DNA): TGTGCCAGCAGTTATGTCGGATCCGGGACCTACGAGCAGTACTTC. As protein: CASSYVGSGTYEQYF.

The chain joins TRBV18 to TRBJ2-5; D is possibly TRBD2 (5 bases). The CDR3 totals 18 residues. The V end was cut by 0 bases, the J end by 3 bases, with 20 bases between. CDR1 and CDR2 from the germline V gene are KGHSH and LQKENI. As DNA, the CDR3 is TGTGCCAGCTCACCACCTCCGATCGGGTTAGCGAGAAAAGAGACCCAGTACTTC. It yields the protein CASSPPPIGLARKETQYF.

This chain uses TRBV2 with TRBJ1-2, with no clear D. Trimming stripped 1 base from V and 1 base from J, with 4 bases between. The V gene's germline CDR1 is SNHLY and CDR2 FYNNEI. This CDR3 comprises 13 residues. The CDR3 is CASSEVINYGYTF. The CDR3 DNA is TGTGCCAGCAGTGAAGTGATTAACTATGGCTACACCTTC.

In this sample, this clonotype turned up many times. The rearrangement links TRBV27 to TRBJ1-4, with 8 bases fitting TRBD1. The length of the CDR3 is 20 residues. Losses at the gene ends were 0 bases for V and 5 bases for J; bases not matched to a gene: 17. Germline assignment: CDR1 MNHEY and CDR2 SMNVEV (reference sequence). In DNA, the CDR3 is TGTGCCAGCAGTTTATCCCCCTCCACAGACAGGGGAGAGGGGAATGAAAAACTGTTTTTT. This translates into CASSLSPSTDRGEGNEKLFF.

The J gene is TRBJ1-5, the V gene TRBV20-1; 10 bases match TRBD1. This CDR3 has 14 amino acids. With 5 bases clipped from V and 4 bases from J, the junction kept 5 bases outside the gene matches. Per germline, CDR1 DFQATT and CDR2 SNEGSKA (reference sequence). In DNA, the CDR3 is TGCAGTGCTTCCGGGACAGGGGATAATCAGCCCCAGCATTTT. It is translated as CSASGTGDNQPQHF.

The J gene is TRBJ2-5, the V gene TRBV5-1, with a weak D call TRBD2 (5 bases). The V and J ends lost 4 bases and 1 base respectively, with 8 bases between them. This CDR3 contains 13 residues. Looked up from germline, CDR1 is SGHRS and CDR2 is YFSETQ. CDR3 sequence: CASSRGPQETQYF. CDR3 nucleotide sequence: TGCGCCAGCAGCCGCGGGCCCCAAGAGACCCAGTACTTC.

This clonotype was counted between two and nine times. The chain has TRBV7-3 and TRBJ2-2; no clear D. The CDR3 runs 16 residues. The germline V gene encodes CDR1 SGHTA and CDR2 FQGTGA. Trimming removed 2 bases from V and 2 bases from J, with 12 bases in between. The CDR3 sequence: CASSLVVTGNTGELFF. The CDR3 coding sequence is TGTGCCAGCAGCTTAGTAGTGACTGGTAACACCGGGGAGCTGTTTTTT.

This clonotype was detected only a few times. CDR3 in DNA: TGTGCCAGCAGCCCCGGACAAAGACGCAATCAGCCCCAGCATTTT. Amino acid sequence: CASSPGQRRNQPQHF. The rearrangement links TRBV3-1 to TRBJ1-5; D is perhaps TRBD1 (5 bases). The CDR3 contains 15 residues. The ends were cut back, 4 bases at V and 2 bases at J, with 12 bases in the middle. The germline CDR1 and CDR2 sequences are LGHDT and YNNKEL (reference sequence).

This clonotype was observed at least ten times. The chain employs TRBV19 and TRBJ2-1; 9 positions match TRBD2. The CDR3 runs to 14 residues. V was clipped by 3 bases and J by 6 bases; unmatched bases: 3. CDR1 is LNHDA and CDR2 is SQIVND in the germline V gene (reference sequence). The CDR3 DNA sequence: TGTGCCAGTAGTATGGCGGGAGGGCCCAATGAGCAGTTCTTC. Residues: CASSMAGGPNEQFF. Full variable domain (missing parts from reference TRBV19 and TRBJ2-1): DGGITQSPKYLFRKEGQNVTLSCEQNLNHDAMYWYRQDPGQGLRLIYYSQIVNDFQKGDIAEGYSVSREKKESFPLTVTSAQKNPTAFYLCASSMAGGPNEQFFGPGTRLTVL.